This record concerns one T cell receptor beta chain sequence. Tens of millions of PBMCs served as the genomic DNA source for unsorted samples. This sample was included in a study of shared clonotypes between healthy human individuals. Clones were read by immunoSEQ multiplex PCR, and TCRdb kept only the in-frame ones, dropping some. The profile shows some 530,000 clones, approximately 84% of them singletons. The source is a woman in her thirties or forties in good health. Some clones in this sample may be carry-over from other donors' samples. Source material: PBMCs.

CDR3 loop: CASSTQTGARYEQYF. The CDR3 nucleotides read TGTGCCAGTAGTACCCAGACAGGGGCACGTTACGAGCAGTACTTC. The chain has TRBV19 and TRBJ2-7; 8 positions match TRBD1. Germline V lookup: CDR1 LNHDA, CDR2 SQIVND (reference sequence). The CDR3 covers 15 residues. The junction had 9 bases not matched to a gene; V was cut back by 4 bases and J by 4 bases.